Each of the 4 T cell receptor beta chains below was sequenced from the same sample in a study of CD8+CD57+ T cells in acquired aplastic anemia. In patients chosen for sequencing, flow cytometry had shown CD8+CD57+ cell expansion. TCR beta VDJ and CDR3 profiles were obtained from a genomic DNA template. TCRdb used MiXCR to reprocess the reads, holding one entry per CDR3 protein. The sample includes about 150,000 distinct CDR3 sequences, 40% to 65% seen only once; the top ten take approximately 12%. Specimen: sorted CD4+, CD8+, or CD8+CD57+ T cells (not recorded which) from PBMCs. The receptor set was obtained from a human donor with aplastic anemia.

The gene calls are TRBV7-9 and TRBJ2-7, with 9 positions matching TRBD1. V gave up 4 bases and J gave up 6 bases; unmatched junction bases: 7. Germline CDR1 is SEHNR and CDR2 is FQNEAQ (reference sequence). CDR3 length: 14 amino acids. Written as DNA, the CDR3 is TGTGCCAGCAGCTGGACAGGGGCGAGGGGCGAGCAGTACTTC. It yields the protein CASSWTGARGEQYF.

J is TRBJ2-1 and V is TRBV4-1; D might be TRBD2 (7 bases). The CDR3 covers 17 residues. Per germline, CDR1 MGHRA and CDR2 YSYEKL. The germline V and J ends were trimmed by 0 bases and 4 bases, with 16 bases remaining between them. CDR3 loop: CASSQEAGRGPYNEQFF. The CDR3, as DNA: TGCGCCAGCAGCCAAGAGGCTGGGCGGGGGCCTTACAATGAGCAGTTCTTC.

The chain has TRBV5-6 and TRBJ2-1; TRBD1 matches at 12 bases. This CDR3 has 18 residues. CDR1 is SGHDT and CDR2 is YYEEEE in the germline V gene. With 3 bases clipped from V and 4 bases from J, the junction kept 11 bases outside the gene matches. CDR3 sequence reads: CASSYRPGQGAIYNEQFF. As DNA, the CDR3 is TGTGCCAGCAGCTATAGACCGGGACAGGGGGCGATTTACAATGAGCAGTTCTTC.

This clonotype was counted ten times or more. V gene TRBV20-1 combines with J gene TRBJ2-7, with TRBD2 matching over 14 bases. Germline V CDR1 and CDR2: DFQATT, SNEGSKA (reference sequence). The ends lost 1 base at V and 2 bases at J; junction bases unmatched: 7. The CDR3 length is 17 residues. The CDR3 nucleotides are TGCAGTGCTAGAGGGGGGACTAGCGGGGGCGATCCCTACGAGCAGTACTTC. It translates to CSARGGTSGGDPYEQYF.